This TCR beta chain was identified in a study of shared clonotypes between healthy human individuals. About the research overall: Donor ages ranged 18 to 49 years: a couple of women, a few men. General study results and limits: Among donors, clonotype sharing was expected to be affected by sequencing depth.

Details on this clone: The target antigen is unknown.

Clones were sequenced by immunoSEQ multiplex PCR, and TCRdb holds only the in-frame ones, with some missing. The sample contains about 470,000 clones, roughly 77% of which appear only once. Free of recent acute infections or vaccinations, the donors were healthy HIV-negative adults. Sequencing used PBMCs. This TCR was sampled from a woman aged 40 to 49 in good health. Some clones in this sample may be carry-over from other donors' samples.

The CDR3 protein is CASSSHGQGGAGYTF. The CDR3 nucleotides are TGTGCCAGCAGTTCTCACGGACAGGGGGGGGCTGGCTACACCTTC. The chain links TRBV6-5 to TRBJ1-2; 10 positions agree with TRBD1. The CDR3 is 15 residues long. Germline loops: CDR1 MNHEY, CDR2 SVGAGI. After removal of 4 bases from V and 7 bases from J, the junction contained 9 bases not matched to a gene.